This T cell receptor (beta chain) was obtained from a study of blood T cell repertoires in COVID-19. Study background: Sites in the United States, Italy and Spain provided acute and convalescent COVID-19 samples.

Participants were placed into cohorts based on the clinical history they reported. The germline gives CDR1 WNHNN, CDR2 SYGVQD (reference sequence). The CDR3 has 13 residues. With 4 bases removed from V and 2 bases from J, the gap between germline ends came to 8 bases. Produced via immunoSEQ multiplex PCR; TCRdb's table is partial and in-frame only. In the table there are roughly 250,000 clones, approximately 89% of which are singletons. Sequencing was carried out using PBMCs or T cells enriched from blood (not recorded which). The TCR originated in a woman in her thirties or forties with acute COVID-19. The gene calls are TRBV10-1 and TRBJ1-1; the D gene is possibly TRBD1 (5 bases). The CDR3 DNA reads as TGCGCCAGCAGTGGACAGACAAACACTGAAGCTTTCTTT. As protein: CASSGQTNTEAFF.